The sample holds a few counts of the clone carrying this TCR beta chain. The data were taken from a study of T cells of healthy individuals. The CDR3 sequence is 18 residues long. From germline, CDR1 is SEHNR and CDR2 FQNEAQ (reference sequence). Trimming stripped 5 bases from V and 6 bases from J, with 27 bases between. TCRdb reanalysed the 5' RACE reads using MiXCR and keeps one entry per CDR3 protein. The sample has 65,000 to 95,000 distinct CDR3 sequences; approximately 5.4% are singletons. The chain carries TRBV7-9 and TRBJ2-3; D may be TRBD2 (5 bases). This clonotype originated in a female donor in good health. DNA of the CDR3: TGTGCCAGCAGCACGCGCCTTATTGGGGAGACGATAACGGATACGCAGTATTTT. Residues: CASSTRLIGETITDTQYF.